This TCR beta chain appears in the sequencing data of a study of spatial heterogeneity in lung cancer. Using its own MiXCR run on the 5' RACE reads, TCRdb lists one record per CDR3 protein. The table records some 4,000 distinct CDR3 sequences, 7.5% to 8.5% of them present only once. The time point was: sample taken at primary tumor resection. Whole RNA from tumor, nontumor lung or frozen PBMC was sequenced unsorted. This clonotype was recorded at least ten times. The source is a female donor with early-stage non-small cell lung cancer. The specimen was PBMCs, collected at surgery.

Here the CDR3 DNA reads TGTGCCAGCAGCTTAGGAGCCAGGGGGGTTCAGCCCCAGCATTTT. This sequence encodes CASSLGARGVQPQHF. This sequence joins TRBV7-2 and TRBJ1-5; 7 bases fit TRBD1. This CDR3 comprises 15 residues. V gave up 1 base and J gave up 6 bases; unmatched junction bases: 6. CDR1 is SGHTA and CDR2 is FQGNSA in the germline V gene. The whole variable domain, filled in from reference TRBV7-2 and TRBJ1-5, reads GAGVSQSPSNKVTEKGKDVELRCDPISGHTALYWYRQSLGQGLEFLIYFQGNSAPDKSGLPSDRFSAERTGGSVSTLTIQRTQQEDSAVYLCASSLGARGVQPQHFGDGTRLSIL.